The present entry profiles one TCR beta chain with its context. Its antigen is not identified. These data originate in a study of T cells after yellow fever vaccination. Notes on the study in general: Post-booster samples contained most primary-vaccination clones (around 95% CD4, about 85% CD8). Abundant clonotypes from the bulk population could contaminate FACS-sorted repertoires.

Per the germline V gene, CDR1 is LGHDT and CDR2 is YNNKEL (reference sequence). The CDR3 is 13 amino acids. V was clipped by 6 bases and J by 4 bases, with 12 bases between them. A universal primer site and UMIs were added as TCR cDNA was made by 5'RACE template switching. One entry per CDR3 protein, called by TCRdb with MiXCR from the 5' RACE reads. The sample yields about 340,000 distinct CDR3 sequences, around 12% seen once. The specimen comprised CD4+ T cells sorted from PBMCs, sampled 15 days after the yellow fever booster vaccination. The source is a man between 18 and 35 years old who received the YFV17D yellow fever vaccine. The chain recombines TRBV3-1 with TRBJ1-1; D is unresolved. As DNA, the CDR3 is TGTGCCAGCAGGGAGACGGAGGTCACTGAAGCTTTCTTT. This gives the protein CASRETEVTEAFF.